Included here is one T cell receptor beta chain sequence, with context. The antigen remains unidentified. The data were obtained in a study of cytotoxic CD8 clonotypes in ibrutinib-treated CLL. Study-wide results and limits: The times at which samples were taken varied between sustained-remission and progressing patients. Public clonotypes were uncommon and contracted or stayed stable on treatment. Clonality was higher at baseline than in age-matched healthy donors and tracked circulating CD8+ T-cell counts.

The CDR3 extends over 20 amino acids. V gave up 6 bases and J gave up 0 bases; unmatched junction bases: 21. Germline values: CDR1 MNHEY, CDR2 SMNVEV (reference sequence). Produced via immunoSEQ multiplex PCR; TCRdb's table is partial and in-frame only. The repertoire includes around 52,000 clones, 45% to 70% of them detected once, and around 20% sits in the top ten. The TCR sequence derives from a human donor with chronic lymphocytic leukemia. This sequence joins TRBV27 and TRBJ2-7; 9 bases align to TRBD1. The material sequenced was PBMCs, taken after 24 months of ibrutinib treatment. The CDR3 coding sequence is TGTGCCAGCAGCGCTCGATATACAGGGGGCTCATCAACTGCCTCCTACGAGCAGTACTTC. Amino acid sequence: CASSARYTGGSSTASYEQYF.